These 31 T cell receptor beta chains share one sample of origin, sequenced in a study of cytomegalovirus exposure and HLA in healthy donors. Here immunoSEQ multiplex PCR was the method, and the copy in TCRdb shows in-frame clones only, minus some. The sample holds about 350,000 clones; about nine tenths are singletons and the top ten take more than 0.9%. Material: PBMCs. Receptor source: a woman in her thirties in good health and CMV-seropositive.

V usage is TRBV11-2 and J usage is TRBJ2-2, with 10 bases that match TRBD2. J gave up 6 bases and V 2 bases, and 12 bases lay outside the gene matches. The CDR3 runs to 18 residues. Germline V lookup: CDR1 SGHAT, CDR2 FQNNGV. DNA for the CDR3: TGTGCCAGCAGCTTAAAGGTGTCTAGCGGGGGATTCTCCGGGGAGCTGTTTTTT. Its translation is CASSLKVSSGGFSGELFF.

This CDR3 reads CASRRGGKLFF. As DNA, the CDR3 is TGTGCCAGTAGGCGCGGCGGTAAACTGTTTTTT. The chain has TRBV19 and TRBJ1-4, with D uncertain. The CDR3 is made up of 11 amino acids. Trimming shortened V by 6 bases and J by 11 bases, and 10 bases separated the two germline ends. Germline V lookup: CDR1 LNHDA, CDR2 SQIVND (reference sequence).

The chain links TRBV2 to TRBJ2-3, with D possibly matching TRBD2 (6 bases). Germline CDR1 and CDR2: SNHLY and FYNNEI. The CDR3 is made up of 12 amino acids. V dropped 4 bases and J dropped 6 bases, with 8 bases sitting between them. CDR3 coding DNA: TGTGCCAGCAGTGGGGAGGTGGATACGCAGTATTTT. Its protein product is CASSGEVDTQYF.

The chain joins TRBV2 to TRBJ1-1; possible D gene TRBD1, 6 bases. Germline CDR1 SNHLY, CDR2 FYNNEI. The CDR3 is 14 residues long. V shed 6 bases and J shed 0 bases, with 11 bases lying between them. CDR3 nucleotide sequence: TGTGCCAGCAGCGCACAGGGACTGAACACTGAAGCTTTCTTT. Its translation: CASSAQGLNTEAFF.

The V and J genes are TRBV30 and TRBJ1-2, with a weak D call TRBD1 (5 bases). Germline V gene lookup returns CDR1 GTSNPN and CDR2 SVGIG (reference sequence). Trimming pared 3 bases from V and 8 bases from J, leaving 16 bases between. The CDR3 runs 13 residues. Here the CDR3 DNA reads TGTGCCTGGAGGGATACAGGTGGAAACGGCTACACCTTC. Translating it yields CAWRDTGGNGYTF. Drawing the rest from reference TRBV30 and TRBJ1-2, the complete variable domain is SQTIHQWPATLVQPVGSPLSLECTVEGTSNPNLYWYRQAAGRGLQLLFYSVGIGQISSEVPQNLSASRPQDRQFILSSKKLLLSDSGFYLCAWRDTGGNGYTFGSGTRLTVV.

The chain's CDR3 is CASSSPRQGRETQYF. The CDR3 nucleotides are TGTGCCAGCAGTTCACCCAGACAGGGGAGGGAGACCCAGTACTTC. V usage is TRBV27 and J usage is TRBJ2-5, with TRBD1 matching 8 bases. V was clipped by 4 bases and J by 5 bases; unmatched bases: 9. Germline CDR1 is MNHEY and CDR2 is SMNVEV (reference sequence). This CDR3 is built from 15 residues.

This clone was recorded once. J is TRBJ2-2 and V is TRBV25-1; no definite D call. The germline V gene encodes CDR1 MGHDK and CDR2 SYGVNS. The V end lost 4 bases, the J end lost 5 bases, and 11 bases lay between the germline ends. The CDR3 runs to 14 residues. In DNA form, the CDR3 reads TGTGCCAGCAGTGTACTCATGGGGACCGGGGAGCTGTTTTTT. The encoded protein is CASSVLMGTGELFF.

This clone was recorded only once. The rearrangement joins TRBV5-1 to TRBJ2-7; TRBD1 matches at 8 bases. CDR1 and CDR2 from the germline V gene are SGHRS and YFSETQ. This CDR3 spans 12 amino acids. J lost 3 bases, V lost 8 bases, and 4 bases had no gene match. The DNA for the CDR3 is TGCGCCAGGAGGACAGGGATCTACGAGCAGTACTTC. Translated: CARRTGIYEQYF.

This clone came up a few times. The chain combines TRBV14 with TRBJ2-7, with TRBD1 identical over 8 bases. CDR1 is SGHDN and CDR2 is FVKESK in the germline V gene. J was trimmed by 3 bases and V by 4 bases; bases with no gene match: 8. This CDR3 comprises 15 residues. CDR3 sequence reads: CASSPWDRRSYEQYF. For the CDR3, the DNA is TGTGCCAGCAGCCCCTGGGACAGGAGAAGCTACGAGCAGTACTTC.

The chain joins TRBV27 to TRBJ1-2, with no clear D. V lost 3 bases and J lost 4, with 15 bases in between. This CDR3 contains 15 residues. Germline assignment: CDR1 MNHEY and CDR2 SMNVEV (reference sequence). The CDR3 loop reads CASSLKDPLAYGYTF. CDR3 sequence (DNA): TGTGCCAGCAGTTTGAAGGACCCACTCGCCTATGGCTACACCTTC.

There are a few counts of this clone. This sequence joins TRBV6-4 and TRBJ1-4; TRBD1 is a possible D gene (6 bases). The CDR3 extends over 15 amino acids. Between the trimmed V and J ends, which lost 0 bases and 7 bases, there was a span of 12 bases. Germline loops: CDR1 MRHNA, CDR2 SNTAGT. CDR3 loop: CASSDSRGEAEKLFF. In DNA form, the CDR3 reads TGTGCCAGCAGTGACTCGAGGGGGGAGGCTGAAAAACTGTTTTTT.

This chain connects TRBV2 to TRBJ2-6, with D uncertain. This CDR3 comprises 15 residues. CDR1 is SNHLY, CDR2 FYNNEI, per germline. Trimming removed 6 bases at V and 4 bases at J, with 13 bases between. In nucleotides, the CDR3 is TGTGCCAGCAGCGCCTTGGCGACCGGGGCCAACGTCCTGACTTTC. It yields the protein CASSALATGANVLTF.

The rearrangement joins TRBV28 to TRBJ1-5, with a tentative D call TRBD1 (5 bases). V lost 6 bases and J 5 bases, leaving 14 bases between the germline ends. The CDR3 has 14 amino acids. Per germline, CDR1 MDHEN and CDR2 SYDVKM. As DNA, the CDR3 is TGTGCCAGCAGCGTAGGGGCAGAAGATCAGCCCCAGCATTTT. It is translated as CASSVGAEDQPQHF.

The chain combines TRBV9 with TRBJ2-2, with D unresolved. The CDR3 length is 14 residues. Trimming pared 4 bases from V and 5 bases from J, leaving 12 bases between. Germline V gene lookup returns CDR1 SGDLS and CDR2 YYNGEE. The CDR3 DNA sequence: TGTGCCAGCAGCCCCGCTACGATGACCGGGGAGCTGTTTTTT. This gives the protein CASSPATMTGELFF.

The chain carries TRBV4-2 and TRBJ1-2, with TRBD1 as a possible D gene (5 bases). Trimming left V 1 base short and J 8 bases short, with 20 bases between. Germline loops: CDR1 LGHNA, CDR2 YNFKEQ. The CDR3 length is 16 residues. The CDR3 spells CASSQGQMGGTKGYTF. The DNA for the CDR3 is TGTGCCAGCAGCCAAGGGCAAATGGGGGGTACGAAAGGCTACACCTTC.

This chain's CDR3 is CAKRWGRGNEQFF. CDR3 DNA: TGTGCCAAAAGGTGGGGGAGGGGGAATGAGCAGTTCTTC. The chain carries TRBV2 and TRBJ2-1; D may be TRBD2 (7 bases). In germline, CDR1 is SNHLY, CDR2 FYNNEI. The CDR3 covers 13 residues. Trimming took 10 bases from V and 7 from J, leaving 17 bases between them. Combining the CDR3 with reference TRBV2 and TRBJ2-1 gives the whole variable domain EPEVTQTPSHQVTQMGQEVILRCVPISNHLYFYWYRQILGQKVEFLVSFYNNEISEKSEIFDDQFSVERPDGSNFTLKIRSTKLEDSAMYFCAKRWGRGNEQFFGPGTRLTVL.

V is TRBV7-9 and J is TRBJ2-7; 7 bases fit TRBD1. The CDR3 sequence is 14 residues long. Looked up from germline, CDR1 is SEHNR and CDR2 is FQNEAQ (reference sequence). V was pared by 3 bases and J by 0 bases, with 2 bases of the junction left unmatched. The CDR3 nucleotides read TGTGCCAGCAGCTTTGGGGACAGCTCCTACGAGCAGTACTTC. It translates to CASSFGDSSYEQYF.

This chain joins TRBV5-6 and TRBJ2-2; unclear D gene. This CDR3 has 13 amino acids. The V end lost 6 bases, the J end lost 2 bases, and 8 bases lay between the germline ends. The V gene's germline CDR1 is SGHDT and CDR2 YYEEEE. In DNA form, the CDR3 reads TGTGCCAGCAAGATTTATAACACCGGGGAGCTGTTTTTT. This sequence encodes CASKIYNTGELFF.

The rearrangement links TRBV13 to TRBJ2-7; D ambiguous. Germline V gives CDR1 PRHDT, CDR2 FYEKMQ (reference sequence). V dropped 4 bases and J dropped 2 bases, with 6 bases sitting between them. The length of the CDR3 is 12 residues. The CDR3 here is CASSSQAYEQYF. The CDR3 bases are TGTGCCAGCAGCTCACAAGCCTACGAGCAGTACTTC. Full variable domain (missing parts from reference TRBV13 and TRBJ2-7): AAGVIQSPRHLIKEKRETATLKCYPIPRHDTVYWYQQGPGQDPQFLISFYEKMQSDKGSIPDRFSAQQFSDYHSELNMSSLELGDSALYFCASSSQAYEQYFGPGTRLTVT.

The J gene is TRBJ1-2, the V gene TRBV14; maybe TRBD1 (5 bases). Deletions cut 1 base from V and 5 bases from J, with 14 bases between. Per the germline V gene, CDR1 is SGHDN and CDR2 is FVKESK. This CDR3 is built from 15 residues. The CDR3: CASSQVGQGPYGYTF. For the CDR3, the DNA is TGTGCCAGCAGCCAAGTAGGTCAGGGACCTTATGGCTACACCTTC.

The J gene is TRBJ2-2, the V gene TRBV29-1, with D possibly TRBD2 on 5 matching bases. The CDR3 extends over 12 amino acids. Germline V lookup: CDR1 SQVTM, CDR2 ANQGSEA. Trimming took off 7 bases at V and 5 bases at J, with 11 bases between the two ends. CDR3 amino acids: CSALPGTGELFF. As DNA, the CDR3 is TGCAGCGCACTACCGGGGACCGGGGAGCTGTTTTTT.

This chain joins TRBV6-5 and TRBJ2-7; the D is unclear. Trimming removed 0 bases at V and 7 bases at J, with 13 bases between. Germline CDR1 reads MNHEY; CDR2 reads SVGAGI. This CDR3 has 14 residues. DNA for the CDR3: TGTGCCAGCAGTTACTCTAGTCACGGCGAGGAGCAGTACTTC. Translation: CASSYSSHGEEQYF.

The V call is TRBV27, the J call TRBJ2-7; TRBD1 might be the D (6 bases). V lost 1 base and J 1 base, leaving 8 bases between the germline ends. The length of the CDR3 is 14 residues. The germline V gene has CDR1 MNHEY and CDR2 SMNVEV (reference sequence). The CDR3 region has the DNA TGTGCCAGCAGTTTATACAGGGAATCCTACGAGCAGTACTTC. It encodes CASSLYRESYEQYF.

This clone has just a few counts. J is TRBJ1-5 and V is TRBV28; D unclear. Looked up from germline, CDR1 is MDHEN and CDR2 is SYDVKM. Deletions cut 5 bases from V and 3 bases from J, with 14 bases between. The CDR3 has 15 residues. This CDR3 is CASSIPGRNNQPQHF. DNA of the CDR3: TGTGCCAGCAGTATACCTGGACGGAACAATCAGCCCCAGCATTTT.

The chain uses TRBV7-3 and TRBJ2-3; TRBD2 matches 8 bases. The CDR3 is made up of 16 amino acids. V gave up 4 bases and J gave up 5 bases; unmatched junction bases: 11. The germline V gene has CDR1 SGHTA and CDR2 FQGTGA. The CDR3 spells CASSSTPGLGKDTQYF. CDR3 DNA sequence: TGTGCCAGCAGCTCCACCCCGGGACTAGGAAAAGATACGCAGTATTTT. Combining the CDR3 with reference TRBV7-3 and TRBJ2-3 gives the whole variable domain GAGVSQTPSNKVTEKGKYVELRCDPISGHTALYWYRQSLGQGPEFLIYFQGTGAADDSGLPNDRFFAVRPEGSVSTLKIQRTERGDSAVYLCASSSTPGLGKDTQYFGPGTRLTVL.

The gene calls are TRBV7-6 and TRBJ2-2; TRBD2 agrees at 9 bases. V trimming: 3 bases; J trimming: 8 bases; junction bases outside the gene matches: 13. CDR1 is SGHVS, CDR2 FNYEAQ, per germline. The CDR3 has 17 amino acids. The CDR3 is CASSLGTSGPGGGELFF. CDR3 nucleotide sequence: TGTGCCAGCAGCTTGGGCACTAGCGGGCCCGGTGGAGGGGAGCTGTTTTTT.

DNA for the CDR3: TGTGCCAGCAGCCTTGACGAGCGGGAGTGGTACGAGCAGTACTTC. This codes for CASSLDEREWYEQYF. The chain recombines TRBV9 with TRBJ2-7; 8 nucleotides match TRBD2. Per the germline V gene, CDR1 is SGDLS and CDR2 is YYNGEE. This CDR3 is built from 15 residues. Unmatched junction bases numbered 10, after V lost 4 bases and J lost 4 bases.

The chain recombines TRBV14 with TRBJ2-6; D is perhaps TRBD1 (5 bases). V shed 4 bases and J shed 0 bases, with 16 bases lying between them. This CDR3 has 18 amino acids. Germline V gives CDR1 SGHDN, CDR2 FVKESK. The CDR3: CASSRPTVSSSGANVLTF. Written as DNA, the CDR3 is TGTGCCAGCAGCCGGCCGACAGTGTCAAGCTCTGGGGCCAACGTCCTGACTTTC.

V gene TRBV6-5 combines with J gene TRBJ1-5, with D possibly being TRBD1 (5 bases). The CDR3 has 14 residues. Trimming stripped 4 bases from V and 5 bases from J, with 12 bases between. Germline V gives CDR1 MNHEY, CDR2 SVGAGI. CDR3 DNA: TGTGCCAGCAGTTTCCAGGGTGGTTATCAGCCCCAGCATTTT. This codes for CASSFQGGYQPQHF.

The rearrangement links TRBV9 to TRBJ2-7; 9 bases map to TRBD1. J was trimmed by 7 bases and V by 0 bases; bases with no gene match: 5. The CDR3 loop spans 14 amino acids. CDR1 is SGDLS, CDR2 YYNGEE, per germline. The CDR3 DNA follows: TGTGCCAGCAGCGTAGAACAGGGGGCTCGAGAGCAGTACTTC. This codes for CASSVEQGAREQYF.

The chain links TRBV6-5 to TRBJ2-7; D gene unclear. V dropped 5 bases and J dropped 1 base, with 6 bases sitting between them. This CDR3 is 12 amino acids long. Germline CDR1 reads MNHEY; CDR2 reads SVGAGI. DNA for the CDR3: TGTGCCAGCAGTAGCCCTTCCTACGAGCAGTACTTC. It translates to CASSSPSYEQYF.